The next 17 T cell receptor beta chains were all read from a single sample in a study of cytomegalovirus exposure and HLA in healthy donors. The PCR ran on 60 Vbeta and 13 Jbeta primers. Assay used: immunoSEQ multiplex PCR; TCRdb lists only in-frame clones, some missing. The table lists 200,000 or so clones, more than 70% of them singletons. Sequenced: PBMCs. The receptor set was obtained from a human donor in good health.

The J gene is TRBJ2-3, the V gene TRBV7-9, with a weak D call TRBD2 (5 bases). With 0 bases removed from V and 0 bases from J, the gap between germline ends came to 10 bases. The CDR3 extends over 16 amino acids. Germline V gives CDR1 SEHNR, CDR2 FQNEAQ (reference sequence). CDR3 bases: TGTGCCAGCAGCTTAGCGCGGGCGGGTAGCACAGATACGCAGTATTTT. As protein: CASSLARAGSTDTQYF.

Comments on this clone: The junction departs from the called germline gene at one end, perhaps through a read error. This sequence joins TRBV7-7 and TRBJ2-2; 9 nucleotides align to TRBD1. Germline lookup yields CDR1 SSHAT and CDR2 FNYEAQ (reference sequence). The CDR3 runs to 17 residues. The CDR3 loop is CASSLEIRDRATGELFF. Written as DNA, the CDR3 is TGTGCTAGCAGCTTAGAAATTCGGGACAGGGCCACCGGGGAGCTGTTTTTT.

The DNA for the CDR3 is TGTGCCAGCGGACAGAACCAAGAGACCCAGTACTTC. This codes for CASGQNQETQYF. The V call is TRBV6-6, the J call TRBJ2-5; a possible D gene is TRBD1 (6 bases). V shed 8 bases and J shed 0 bases, with 7 bases lying between them. From germline, CDR1 is MNHNY and CDR2 SVGAGI (reference sequence). This CDR3 region has 12 residues.

The chain carries TRBV7-3 and TRBJ2-7, with D perhaps TRBD2 (6 bases). The CDR3 has 15 amino acids. The germline V gene encodes CDR1 SGHTA and CDR2 FQGTGA. Trimming removed 3 bases at V and 0 bases at J, with 12 bases between. Here the CDR3 reads CASSLSSGPSYEQYF. The CDR3, as DNA: TGTGCCAGCAGCTTGAGCAGCGGGCCCTCCTACGAGCAGTACTTC.

V gene TRBV7-9 combines with J gene TRBJ2-2; 7 nucleotides align to TRBD1. The CDR3 is made up of 16 amino acids. V dropped 5 bases and J dropped 4; count of bases not matched to a gene: 10. CDR1 and CDR2 from the germline V gene are SEHNR and FQNEAQ (reference sequence). The CDR3 DNA reads as TGTGCCAGCAGCCTAAAGGGACAGATCTTCACCGGGGAGCTGTTTTTT. This translates into CASSLKGQIFTGELFF. The full variable domain, completed using reference TRBV7-9 and TRBJ2-2, is DTGVSQNPRHKITKRGQNVTFRCDPISEHNRLYWYRQTLGQGPEFLTYFQNEAQLEKSRLLSDRFSAERPKGSFSTLEIQRTEQGDSAMYLCASSLKGQIFTGELFFGEGSRLTVL.

The chain's CDR3 is CASSLGQGGTYEQYF. The CDR3 coding sequence is TGTGCCAGCAGTTTAGGCCAGGGAGGGACCTACGAGCAGTACTTC. The chain links TRBV27 to TRBJ2-7; 7 bases line up with TRBD2. J was trimmed by 2 bases and V by 2 bases; bases with no gene match: 6. CDR1 is MNHEY, CDR2 SMNVEV, per germline (reference sequence). This CDR3 spans 15 amino acids.

Only one count was recorded for this clone. This sequence joins TRBV18 and TRBJ2-7; 7 positions agree with TRBD2. The V gene's germline CDR1 is KGHSH and CDR2 LQKENI. This CDR3 comprises 14 residues. V shed 1 base and J 2 bases; nucleotides not matched to a gene: 2. The CDR3 loop is CASSPREGAYEQYF. In nucleotides, the CDR3 is TGTGCCAGCTCACCACGGGAGGGAGCCTACGAGCAGTACTTC.

J is TRBJ2-7 and V is TRBV20-1; D is undetermined. Trimming cost V 3 bases and J 6 bases, with 6 bases left between them. Germline assignment: CDR1 DFQATT and CDR2 SNEGSKA (reference sequence). The CDR3 contains 10 residues. The CDR3 is CSASFLEQYF. CDR3 in DNA: TGCAGTGCTAGTTTTCTCGAGCAGTACTTC.

The chain employs TRBV6-1 and TRBJ2-4; weak D call: TRBD2 (5 bases). V was trimmed by 6 bases and J by 10 bases, leaving 13 bases between them. Germline V gene data show CDR1 as MNHNS and CDR2 as SASEGT. The CDR3 loop spans 12 amino acids. In DNA form, the CDR3 reads TGTGCCAGCAGCGCCGCCCCGGGAATTCAGTACTTC. It encodes CASSAAPGIQYF.

The DNA for the CDR3 is TGTGCCAGCAGCTTAGGACCCCGGACTCAACGCAATGAGCAGTTCTTC. It codes for CASSLGPRTQRNEQFF. The chain combines TRBV7-3 with TRBJ2-1, with a tentative D call TRBD2 (5 bases). V was clipped by 2 bases and J by 6 bases, with 17 bases between them. In germline, CDR1 is SGHTA, CDR2 FQGTGA. This CDR3 has 16 residues.

The chain couples TRBV15 to TRBJ2-1, with 7 positions matching TRBD1. The CDR3 is 14 residues long. V lost 1 base to trimming and J lost 9 bases; unmatched junction nucleotides: 6. Germline CDR1 reads LNHNV; CDR2 reads YYDKDF (reference sequence). The CDR3 DNA reads TGTGCCACCAGCAGAGTAAAGGGGGCGACTGAGCAGTTCTTC. Translated, it gives CATSRVKGATEQFF.

There are a few counts of this clone. The sample contains more than one DNA sequence encoding this CDR3. This sequence joins TRBV18 and TRBJ1-1; 9 bases align to TRBD1. Germline lookup yields CDR1 KGHSH and CDR2 LQKENI. This CDR3 has 13 residues. V was pared by 4 bases and J by 5 bases, with 2 bases of the junction left unmatched. The CDR3 is CASSRTGETEAFF. CDR3 DNA: TGTGCCAGCTCACGGACAGGGGAGACTGAAGCTTTCTTT.

This clone was counted a few times. The chain employs TRBV5-5 and TRBJ1-2; 10 nucleotides agree with TRBD1. The length of the CDR3 is 13 residues. Germline V gene data show CDR1 as SGHKS and CDR2 as YYEKEE (reference sequence). The junction had 4 bases not matched to a gene; V was cut back by 4 bases and J by 7 bases. CDR3 sequence reads: CASSTWTGGGYTF. DNA for the CDR3: TGTGCCAGCAGCACCTGGACAGGGGGTGGCTACACCTTC.

The chain combines TRBV27 with TRBJ1-4; 8 nucleotides match TRBD1. The junction had 6 bases not matched to a gene; V was cut back by 1 base and J by 5 bases. CDR3 length: 16 residues. Germline loops: CDR1 MNHEY, CDR2 SMNVEV (reference sequence). CDR3 region: CASSLWTGMGNEKLFF. For the CDR3, the DNA is TGTGCCAGCAGTTTATGGACAGGGATGGGGAATGAAAAACTGTTTTTT.

The chain has TRBV29-1 and TRBJ2-3; a weak D match, TRBD2 (5 bases). From germline, CDR1 is SQVTM and CDR2 ANQGSEA. V was shortened by 4 bases and J by 4 bases, with 12 bases between the two germline ends. The CDR3 spans 13 residues. CDR3 protein: CSVVEVRADTQYF. CDR3 bases: TGCAGCGTTGTGGAGGTTAGGGCAGATACGCAGTATTTT.

The gene calls are TRBV5-4 and TRBJ1-1; no clear D gene. The CDR3 consists of 17 residues. V was cut by 0 bases and J by 0 bases, with 15 bases left in between. Germline V gene data show CDR1 as SGHNT and CDR2 as YYREEE (reference sequence). The CDR3: CASSLVGRWAMNTEAFF. The CDR3 DNA reads as TGTGCCAGCAGCTTGGTTGGGAGGTGGGCCATGAACACTGAAGCTTTCTTT.

The CDR3 reads CASSLVEQGETEAFF. Here the CDR3 DNA reads TGCGCCAGCAGCTTGGTCGAACAGGGAGAAACTGAAGCTTTCTTT. V and J are TRBV5-1 and TRBJ1-1; a weak D match, TRBD1 (6 bases). The CDR3 contains 15 residues. CDR1 SGHRS and CDR2 YFSETQ come from the germline V gene. Trimming stripped 0 bases from V and 5 bases from J, with 14 bases between.